One sample yielded the 9 T cell receptor beta chains listed below, sequenced in a study of T cells in Graves' hyperthyroidism and ophthalmopathy (dated by TCRdb to the late 2010s). To prepare the library, multiplex PCR was applied. Sequencing was carried out with an Illumina HiSeq 2000. TCR beta CDR3 regions were amplified from RNA transcripts. The TCR CDR3 was subjected to a first round of RT-PCR using the HTBI primer set and the Qiagen OneStep RT-PCR kit. TCRdb trimmed the raw reads at Q25, called clones with MiXCR and kept productive beta chains. Every CDR3 protein is listed once, alongside the most common genes and DNA of its rows. The sample records about 400,000 distinct CDR3 sequences, approximately 14% of which are singletons. Roughly an eighth of the sample comes from the top ten. Sequenced input: blood. The source of these receptors is a young man with Graves' ophthalmopathy.

This clonotype was found many times. This rearrangement joins TRBV6-1 to TRBJ2-3; unclear D gene. CDR1 is MNHNS and CDR2 is SASEGT in the germline V gene. V lost 6 bases and J lost 5, with 6 bases in between. CDR3 length: 11 residues. The CDR3 region has the DNA TGTGCCAGCAGCTGGGGAGATACGCAGTATTTT. Translating gives CASSWGDTQYF.

This clonotype showed up just once. One base away lies a much larger clone, so this may be a sequencing read error. This chain connects TRBV30 to TRBJ1-2; maybe TRBD1 (6 bases). This CDR3 has 14 amino acids. V lost 5 bases and J lost 1, with 14 bases in between. CDR1 and CDR2 (germline): GTSNPN, SVGIG (reference sequence). The CDR3 sequence: CAWGSKQGNYGYTF. DNA of the CDR3: TGTGCCTGGGGTTCGAAACAGGGTAACTATGGCTACACCTTC.

This clonotype appeared many times. The chain links TRBV5-1 to TRBJ2-1; TRBD2 aligns across 9 bases. After removal of 4 bases from V and 9 bases from J, the junction contained 11 bases not matched to a gene. Germline V gene data show CDR1 as SGHRS and CDR2 as YFSETQ. The CDR3 spans 15 residues. The CDR3 nucleotides read TGCGCCAGCAGCCGTATAGCGGGGGCGGGAGGTGAGCAGTTCTTC. Amino acid sequence: CASSRIAGAGGEQFF.

Many counts were recorded for this clonotype. The V gene is TRBV20-1, the J gene TRBJ2-7, with D perhaps being TRBD1 or TRBD2 (5 bases each). The germline gives CDR1 DFQATT, CDR2 SNEGSKA (reference sequence). The CDR3 length is 12 residues. V was clipped by 5 bases and J by 9 bases, with 17 bases between them. As DNA, the CDR3 is TGCAGTGCTGTCGGGACCTCTGATGTGCAGTACTTC. It codes for CSAVGTSDVQYF.

This CDR3 is CATSPRGAGPYGYTF. The CDR3 region has the DNA TGTGCCACCTCACCTCGGGGGGCAGGCCCCTATGGCTACACCTTC. V and J are TRBV15 and TRBJ1-2; the D gene is possibly TRBD1 (6 bases). This CDR3 region has 15 residues. From germline, CDR1 is LNHNV and CDR2 YYDKDF (reference sequence). The V gene lost 8 bases and the J gene lost 4 bases, with 20 bases spanning the gap.

This clonotype showed up many times. The rearrangement links TRBV30 to TRBJ1-2; maybe TRBD1 (6 bases). The germline gives CDR1 GTSNPN, CDR2 SVGIG (reference sequence). This CDR3 region has 13 residues. The germline V and J ends were trimmed by 1 base and 6 bases, with 12 bases remaining between them. CDR3 sequence reads: CAWSEPTGHGYTF. The CDR3 nucleotides read TGTGCCTGGAGTGAGCCTACAGGGCATGGCTACACCTTC.

This clonotype was observed at least ten times. The chain recombines TRBV10-2 with TRBJ2-7, with a tentative D call TRBD1 (5 bases). V lost 4 bases, J lost 6 bases, and 16 bases lay in between. Germline loops: CDR1 WSHSY, CDR2 SAAADI. This CDR3 is 14 amino acids long. As DNA, the CDR3 is TGCGCCAGCAGTGGTGACAGTTCCTACTCCGAGCAGTACTTC. Translation: CASSGDSSYSEQYF.

About this clonotype itself: Just one base apart from a much larger clone, this may be a read error. V is TRBV27 and J is TRBJ1-2, with D uncertain. CDR3 length equals 19 residues. Deletions cut 3 bases from V and 6 bases from J, with 29 bases between. Germline CDR1 MNHEY, CDR2 SMNVEV (reference sequence). This CDR3 reads CASSFRITGDPLINHGYTF. Written as DNA, the CDR3 is TGTGCCAGCAGTTTTAGAATTACGGGTGACCCCCTCATCAACCATGGCTACACCTTC.

This clonotype was counted ten times or more. CDR3 amino acids: CASSFATGMNTEAFF. CDR3 sequence (DNA): TGCGCCAGCAGCTTTGCGACCGGAATGAACACTGAAGCTTTCTTT. The genes are TRBV5-1 and TRBJ1-1; no clear D. Trimming cost V 2 bases and J 0 bases, with 11 bases left between them. This CDR3 contains 15 residues. Germline-derived CDR1 and CDR2 are SGHRS and YFSETQ.